This record looks at one T cell receptor (beta chain) sequence and its context. Antigen unknown. This entry comes from a study of cytotoxic CD8 clonotypes in ibrutinib-treated CLL. Study at large: Investigators collected response samples after a median about 11 months of treatment, range 6 to 36.

Germline CDR1 reads PRHDT; CDR2 reads FYEKMQ (reference sequence). The CDR3 extends over 14 amino acids. Trimming removed 7 bases from V and 5 bases from J; junction bases left unmatched: 9. Study-wide findings and caveats: Progressing patients had sampling times that differed from those of sustained-remission patients.

Target depth was 1 in 200,000 to 1 in 1 million T cells, about 10x per clonotype. Some clones are missing from TCRdb's copy, which holds only in-frame ones; the method was immunoSEQ multiplex PCR. The sample shows 300,000 or so clones, roughly two thirds of them seen only once. The sequencing here drew on PBMCs, taken after 36 months of ibrutinib treatment. This receptor was taken from a human donor with chronic lymphocytic leukemia. V is TRBV13 and J is TRBJ2-3; 7 bases agree with TRBD2. The CDR3 DNA reads TGTGCCAGCACCCCCCCGACTAGCCGAGATACGCAGTATTTT. This codes for CASTPPTSRDTQYF.